Presented here are 31 T cell receptor beta chains from one specimen sequenced in a study of blood T cell repertoires in COVID-19. TCRdb keeps only in-frame clones here, not all; method: immunoSEQ multiplex PCR. The sample records 220,000 or so clones, 65% to 85% being singletons. The sequencing sample was made of PBMCs or T cells enriched from blood (not recorded which). All receptors derive from a woman aged 55-70 years who had recovered from COVID-19.

The V and J genes are TRBV10-3 and TRBJ1-2; 8 nucleotides line up with TRBD1. Germline lookup yields CDR1 ENHRY and CDR2 SYGVKD. V trimming: 4 bases; J trimming: 8 bases; junction bases outside the gene matches: 9. CDR3 length: 14 amino acids. Here the CDR3 reads CAISVRTGTEGYTF. The CDR3 bases are TGTGCCATCAGTGTCCGGACAGGGACGGAGGGCTACACCTTC.

This chain uses TRBV5-4 with TRBJ2-5; 10 bases line up with TRBD2. This CDR3 is built from 14 residues. Trimming cost V 9 bases and J 2 bases; bases outside gene matches: 7. CDR1 is SGHNT and CDR2 is YYREEE in the germline V gene (reference sequence). This chain's CDR3 is CATHNSGRQETQYF. As DNA, the CDR3 is TGTGCCACCCATAATAGCGGGAGGCAAGAGACCCAGTACTTC.

This sequence joins TRBV5-1 and TRBJ2-7; possible D gene TRBD1, 5 bases. V gave up 1 base and J gave up 2 bases, with 10 bases separating them. This CDR3 is built from 14 residues. CDR1 is SGHRS, CDR2 YFSETQ, per germline. CDR3 DNA sequence: TGCGCCAGCAGCTTGTCAGGCAGGGCCTACGAGCAGTACTTC. Protein: CASSLSGRAYEQYF.

The chain links TRBV10-3 to TRBJ1-1; tentatively, D is TRBD1 (5 bases). Germline CDR1 ENHRY, CDR2 SYGVKD. The CDR3 spans 14 residues. V lost 8 bases and J 6 bases, leaving 19 bases between the germline ends. The CDR3 nucleotides are TGTGCCATCCGAGAACCTGACAGAATAGCTGAAGCTTTCTTT. Translating gives CAIREPDRIAEAFF.

This chain connects TRBV12-3 or TRBV12-4 to TRBJ1-1; D gene unclear. V was cut by 6 bases and J by 0 bases, with 8 bases left in between. There are 13 residues in the CDR3. CDR3 loop: CASRAPMNTEAFF. Written as DNA, the CDR3 is TGTGCCAGCAGAGCACCGATGAACACTGAAGCTTTCTTT.

The J gene is TRBJ1-3, the V gene TRBV2; maybe TRBD1 (5 bases). The germline gives CDR1 SNHLY, CDR2 FYNNEI. Trimming took off 4 bases at V and 4 bases at J, with 14 bases between the two ends. The CDR3 consists of 15 residues. The CDR3 loop reads CASSAEGQTGNTIYF. CDR3 nucleotides: TGTGCCAGCAGTGCGGAAGGACAAACCGGAAACACCATATATTTT.

The chain employs TRBV9 and TRBJ2-2, with 11 bases matching TRBD2. Trimming took 3 bases from V and 7 from J; bases not matched to a gene: 17. Germline values: CDR1 SGDLS, CDR2 YYNGEE. CDR3 length: 19 amino acids. The CDR3 DNA reads as TGTGCCAGCAGCGGAAGGGGCAATAAGACTAGCGGGACGGTCGGGGAGCTGTTTTTT. Its translation: CASSGRGNKTSGTVGELFF.

The CDR3 sequence: CAWGDRPNGYTF. The CDR3, as DNA: TGTGCCTGGGGGGACAGACCTAATGGCTACACCTTC. The chain joins TRBV5-4 to TRBJ1-2, with TRBD1 matching over 7 bases. The ends lost 10 bases at V and 6 bases at J; junction bases unmatched: 9. This CDR3 comprises 12 residues. CDR1 is SGHNT and CDR2 is YYREEE in the germline V gene (reference sequence).

The chain couples TRBV6-2 or TRBV6-3 to TRBJ2-5; 8 nucleotides match TRBD2. CDR3 size: 12 residues. With 5 bases clipped from V and 5 bases from J, the junction kept 1 base outside the gene matches. CDR1 and CDR2 from the germline V gene are MNHEY and SVGEGT. DNA for the CDR3: TGTGCCAGCAGTAGCGGGGGTGAGACCCAGTACTTC. It translates to CASSSGGETQYF.

This clone has more than one count but fewer than ten. The chain links TRBV5-5 to TRBJ1-2, with D hard to call. The germline gives CDR1 SGHKS, CDR2 YYEKEE (reference sequence). The ends were cut back, 5 bases at V and 2 bases at J, with 13 bases in the middle. The CDR3 totals 14 residues. CDR3 residues: CASRIAQENYGYTF. In DNA form, the CDR3 reads TGTGCCAGCAGAATTGCCCAGGAAAACTATGGCTACACCTTC. Together with reference TRBV5-5 and TRBJ1-2, the CDR3 gives the full variable domain: DAGVTQSPTHLIKTRGQQVTLRCSPISGHKSVSWYQQVLGQGPQFIFQYYEKEERGRGNFPDRFSARQFPNYSSELNVNALLLGDSALYLCASRIAQENYGYTFGSGTRLTVV.

The V and J genes are TRBV19 and TRBJ1-4; TRBD1 matches at 9 bases. Germline V gene data show CDR1 as LNHDA and CDR2 as SQIVND (reference sequence). The CDR3 is made up of 16 amino acids. Trimming cost V 6 bases and J 3 bases; bases outside gene matches: 8. The CDR3 DNA sequence: TGTGCCAGTAGCAACAACCGGGACAGGGCTAATGAAAAACTGTTTTTT. Translation gives CASSNNRDRANEKLFF.

The chain uses TRBV12-3 or TRBV12-4 and TRBJ1-2; D possibly corresponds to TRBD1 (5 bases). V was pared by 5 bases and J by 9 bases, with 10 bases between. The CDR3 length is 11 residues. CDR3 in amino acids: CASSHRGSYTF. Written as DNA, the CDR3 is TGTGCCAGCAGTCATCGGGGGAGCTACACCTTC.

The V gene is TRBV3-1 (or the pseudogene TRBV3-2), the J gene TRBJ2-6; TRBD2 is a possible D gene (6 bases). The CDR3 has 17 residues. Trimming removed 3 bases from V and 0 bases from J, with 12 bases in between. Per germline, CDR1 LGHDT and CDR2 YNNKEL (reference sequence). The CDR3, as DNA: TGTGCCAGCAGCCAGAGGGACTCCAACTCTGGGGCCAACGTCCTGACTTTC. Translation: CASSQRDSNSGANVLTF.

This clone has more than one count but fewer than ten. For the CDR3, the DNA is TGCAGTGCTAGTGGGGGTATAGCGCCACTAAACTACGAGCAGTACTTC. Its protein product is CSASGGIAPLNYEQYF. The rearrangement links TRBV20-1 to TRBJ2-7, with D possibly being TRBD1 or TRBD2 (5 bases each). This CDR3 has 16 amino acids. V was clipped by 3 bases and J by 3 bases, with 21 bases between them. Germline-derived CDR1 and CDR2 are DFQATT and SNEGSKA (reference sequence).

This chain links TRBV5-1 with TRBJ2-5, with 9 bases that match TRBD1. Trimming took 3 bases from V and 6 from J; bases not matched to a gene: 9. This CDR3 has 15 amino acids. CDR1 and CDR2 from the germline V gene are SGHRS and YFSETQ. DNA for the CDR3: TGCGCCAGCAGCTCCGATCGGGGACAGGGAAAGACCCAGTACTTC. Translating gives CASSSDRGQGKTQYF.

The count of this clone is one. The chain is built from TRBV6-1 and TRBJ1-2; D uncertain. This CDR3 comprises 15 residues. The germline CDR1 and CDR2 sequences are MNHNS and SASEGT. V lost 0 bases to trimming and J lost 4 bases, with 12 bases between them. Here the CDR3 reads CASSEAVRAGYGYTF. The CDR3, as DNA: TGTGCCAGCAGTGAAGCGGTACGGGCGGGCTATGGCTACACCTTC.

The V and J genes are TRBV12-3 or TRBV12-4 and TRBJ1-2; TRBD1 agrees at 7 bases. Unmatched junction bases numbered 5, after V lost 6 bases and J lost 4 bases. The CDR3 extends over 13 amino acids. The CDR3, as DNA: TGTGCCAGCAGCATCGACAGGGTCTATGGCTACACCTTC. Protein product: CASSIDRVYGYTF.

The table lists this clone with a few counts. The rearrangement joins TRBV29-1 to TRBJ1-2, with D unresolved. Looked up from germline, CDR1 is SQVTM and CDR2 is ANQGSEA. This CDR3 has 11 residues. Between the trimmed V and J ends, which lost 6 bases and 5 bases, there was a span of 10 bases. For the CDR3, the DNA is TGCAGCGTCACGGGAGATTATGGCTACACCTTC. It codes for CSVTGDYGYTF.

The CDR3, as DNA: TGTGCCAGCAGCTCCAGAGGGCTCCGGGGTGGTCAGCCCCAGCATTTT. Translation gives CASSSRGLRGGQPQHF. The chain has TRBV7-8 and TRBJ1-5; no reliable D call. Germline CDR1 reads SGHVS; CDR2 reads FQNEAQ. Deletions cut 4 bases from V and 6 bases from J, with 19 bases between. The CDR3 is 16 amino acids.

This clone came up once. The chain joins TRBV7-2 to TRBJ2-3; 11 bases match TRBD2. The CDR3 runs 18 residues. Per germline, CDR1 SGHTA and CDR2 FQGNSA. V was pared by 2 bases and J by 4 bases, with 11 bases of the junction left unmatched. Written as DNA, the CDR3 is TGTGCCAGCAGCTTAACACTAGCGGGGGAGACGATCCCAGATACGCAGTATTTT. Translated, it gives CASSLTLAGETIPDTQYF.

This clone appeared a single time. The V call is TRBV19, the J call TRBJ2-1; D is unclear. V was trimmed by 1 base and J by 0 bases, leaving 10 bases between them. CDR3 size: 16 residues. Germline V lookup: CDR1 LNHDA, CDR2 SQIVND (reference sequence). The CDR3 sequence: CASSIVPSSSYNEQFF. The CDR3, as DNA: TGTGCCAGTAGTATAGTGCCCTCCAGCTCCTACAATGAGCAGTTCTTC. The full variable domain, its missing parts supplied by reference TRBV19 and TRBJ2-1, is DGGITQSPKYLFRKEGQNVTLSCEQNLNHDAMYWYRQDPGQGLRLIYYSQIVNDFQKGDIAEGYSVSREKKESFPLTVTSAQKNPTAFYLCASSIVPSSSYNEQFFGPGTRLTVL.

J is TRBJ2-3 and V is TRBV27; 10 positions match TRBD2. Trimming cost V 2 bases and J 4 bases; bases outside gene matches: 6. CDR1 and CDR2 (germline): MNHEY, SMNVEV (reference sequence). The CDR3 has 16 amino acids. The CDR3 sequence is CASSLRVAGGADTQYF. CDR3 nucleotide sequence: TGTGCCAGCAGTTTAAGGGTAGCGGGAGGTGCAGATACGCAGTATTTT.

This clone has just one count. The chain links TRBV19 to TRBJ2-1, with 7 bases aligning to TRBD1. Germline CDR1 reads LNHDA; CDR2 reads SQIVND (reference sequence). There are 16 residues in the CDR3. V trimming: 4 bases; J trimming: 5 bases; junction bases outside the gene matches: 11. The CDR3 DNA is TGTGCCAGTAGTACGAGGGAGACAGGGAGTAACAATGAGCAGTTCTTC. Protein sequence: CASSTRETGSNNEQFF.

CDR3 coding DNA: TGTGCCAGCAGCTATCTCTATGGCTACACCTTC. It translates to CASSYLYGYTF. This rearrangement joins TRBV3-1 (or the pseudogene TRBV3-2) to TRBJ1-2; D ambiguous. CDR1 and CDR2 (germline): LGHDT, YNNKEL (reference sequence). V lost 5 bases and J lost 4, with 5 bases in between. The CDR3 consists of 11 residues.

The chain combines TRBV18 with TRBJ1-4; TRBD1 agrees at 9 bases. V was pared by 3 bases and J by 5 bases, with 7 bases of the junction left unmatched. The CDR3 consists of 16 residues. Germline V gene data show CDR1 as KGHSH and CDR2 as LQKENI. The CDR3 spells CASSPTSGTGNEKLFF. The CDR3, as DNA: TGTGCCAGCTCACCCACCTCCGGGACAGGGAATGAAAAACTGTTTTTT.

This chain links TRBV19 with TRBJ1-1; the D is unclear. Trimming took off 4 bases at V and 6 bases at J, with 18 bases between the two ends. CDR3 length equals 15 residues. The germline CDR1 and CDR2 sequences are LNHDA and SQIVND (reference sequence). CDR3 region: CASSTTGNSGAEAFF. CDR3 sequence (DNA): TGTGCCAGTAGTACCACCGGGAACTCCGGTGCTGAAGCTTTCTTT.

The chain joins TRBV11-3 to TRBJ1-1; D ambiguous. Trimming took 0 bases from V and 1 from J, leaving 6 bases between them. The germline gives CDR1 SGHNT, CDR2 YENEEA. There are 14 residues in the CDR3. Here the CDR3 DNA reads TGTGCCAGCAGCTTAGATGGGCGGAACACTGAAGCTTTCTTT. Its translation: CASSLDGRNTEAFF.

The chain is built from TRBV2 and TRBJ1-5, with a weak D call TRBD1 (5 bases). The CDR3 consists of 14 residues. Germline-derived CDR1 and CDR2 are SNHLY and FYNNEI. Trimming shortened V by 3 bases and J by 4 bases, and 10 bases separated the two germline ends. The CDR3 DNA reads TGTGCCAGCAGTGAGACGAGACAGAATCAGCCCCAGCATTTT. Translating gives CASSETRQNQPQHF.

V usage is TRBV7-2 and J usage is TRBJ2-5, with 9 positions matching TRBD1. In germline, CDR1 is SGHTA, CDR2 FQGNSA. There are 16 residues in the CDR3. The V gene end was trimmed by 5 bases and the J gene end by 5 bases; junction bases not matched to a gene: 12. The CDR3 region is CASSPGQGMGQETQYF. The CDR3 nucleotides read TGTGCCAGCAGCCCCGGACAGGGGATGGGGCAGGAGACCCAGTACTTC. Full variable domain (remainder filled in from reference TRBV7-2 and TRBJ2-5): GAGVSQSPSNKVTEKGKDVELRCDPISGHTALYWYRQSLGQGLEFLIYFQGNSAPDKSGLPSDRFSAERTGGSVSTLTIQRTQQEDSAVYLCASSPGQGMGQETQYFGPGTRLLVL.

This chain connects TRBV28 to TRBJ2-7; 9 bases are shared with TRBD1. Germline V gene lookup returns CDR1 MDHEN and CDR2 SYDVKM. The CDR3 loop spans 13 amino acids. J gave up 12 bases and V 3 bases, and 9 bases lay outside the gene matches. CDR3 nucleotides: TGTGCCAGCAGTTTTCCTCGACAGGGGGAGTCGTACTTC. Translation gives CASSFPRQGESYF.

V usage is TRBV25-1 and J usage is TRBJ1-2; no reliable D call. The CDR3 loop spans 15 amino acids. Trimming removed 3 bases at V and 6 bases at J, with 17 bases between. The germline V gene has CDR1 MGHDK and CDR2 SYGVNS. The CDR3 is CASSDSGSSWHGYTF. The CDR3 DNA sequence: TGTGCCAGCAGTGACTCAGGATCTTCATGGCATGGCTACACCTTC.